Below are 24 T cell receptor beta chains sequenced from a single sample in a study. This table comes from immunoSEQ multiplex PCR, and its TCRdb copy is limited to in-frame clones, with some not included. The table shows about 68,000 clones, with about 94% occurring only once. Sequencing was carried out using PBMCs. The receptors originated from a man aged 40-49 years with rheumatoid arthritis.

The chain carries TRBV19 and TRBJ2-7; D gene uncertain. The CDR3 consists of 15 residues. Trimming removed 1 base at V and 0 bases at J, with 10 bases between. CDR1 and CDR2 (germline): LNHDA, SQIVND (reference sequence). The CDR3, as DNA: TGTGCCAGTAGTATAGGGCAAACAAGCTCCTACGAGCAGTACTTC. Its translation: CASSIGQTSSYEQYF.

The CDR3 region has the DNA TGTGCCAGCAGTGACCGGTGGGGACCTAATGAAAAACTGTTTTTT. As protein: CASSDRWGPNEKLFF. The genes are TRBV6-4 and TRBJ1-4, with D possibly matching TRBD1 (5 bases). Germline V gene data show CDR1 as MRHNA and CDR2 as SNTAGT. Trimming stripped 2 bases from V and 3 bases from J, with 10 bases between. The CDR3 spans 15 residues.

This clone was counted a single time. This chain joins TRBV5-4 and TRBJ1-4, with a possible D match to TRBD1 (6 bases). V dropped 2 bases and J dropped 5 bases, with 10 bases sitting between them. The CDR3 contains 14 residues. Germline loops: CDR1 SGHNT, CDR2 YYREEE (reference sequence). The DNA for the CDR3 is TGTGCCAGCAGCTTCCGGGACAAAAATGAAAAACTGTTTTTT. Translating gives CASSFRDKNEKLFF.

The V and J genes are TRBV19 and TRBJ2-7, with 10 bases identical to TRBD2. After removal of 4 bases from V and 5 bases from J, the junction contained 5 bases not matched to a gene. The CDR3 has 14 residues. CDR1 LNHDA and CDR2 SQIVND come from the germline V gene (reference sequence). This CDR3 is CASSKGLAGDEQYF. In DNA, the CDR3 is TGTGCCAGTAGTAAGGGTCTAGCGGGAGACGAGCAGTACTTC.

The gene calls are TRBV18 and TRBJ1-1; D call uncertain. V dropped 4 bases and J dropped 1 base, with 10 bases sitting between them. The CDR3 runs 14 residues. From germline, CDR1 is KGHSH and CDR2 LQKENI. DNA for the CDR3: TGTGCCAGCTCACTCTATCCAGGGAACACTGAAGCTTTCTTT. Protein product: CASSLYPGNTEAFF.

In the case of this clone: One end of the junction is discordant with germline, which a read error may explain. This chain links TRBV14 with TRBJ2-7, with 9 bases aligning to TRBD1. The CDR3 loop spans 15 amino acids. Germline assignment: CDR1 SGHDN and CDR2 FVKESK. CDR3 bases: TGTGTCAGCAGTCCTGACAGGGGGGACTCCTACGAGCAGTACTTC. Protein product: CVSSPDRGDSYEQYF.

The V call is TRBV27, the J call TRBJ2-1; 8 positions match TRBD2. The CDR3 is made up of 14 amino acids. CDR1 and CDR2 (germline): MNHEY, SMNVEV (reference sequence). J gave up 8 bases and V 6 bases, and 9 bases lay outside the gene matches. The chain's CDR3 is CASSPGTSFDEQFF. The CDR3 nucleotides are TGTGCCAGCAGCCCAGGGACTAGTTTCGATGAGCAGTTCTTC.

The chain links TRBV24-1 to TRBJ2-1; the D is unclear. Germline V lookup: CDR1 KGHDR, CDR2 SFDVKD. This CDR3 spans 14 amino acids. V lost 1 base, J lost 9 bases, and 12 bases lay in between. The DNA for the CDR3 is TGTGCCACCAGTGATTTAGGACCCGACCCTGAGCAGTTCTTC. It translates to CATSDLGPDPEQFF.

The chain combines TRBV29-1 with TRBJ2-1; tentatively, D is TRBD1 (5 bases). Trimming removed 7 bases from V and 5 bases from J, with 15 bases in between. There are 13 residues in the CDR3. The V gene's germline CDR1 is SQVTM and CDR2 ANQGSEA. CDR3 amino acids: CSERRQLDNEQFF. CDR3 nucleotides: TGCAGCGAAAGACGACAGCTGGACAATGAGCAGTTCTTC.

In DNA form, the CDR3 reads TGTGCCAGCAGTTTAAATTCCCTAGCGGGTAGCACAGATACGCAGTATTTT. It specifies CASSLNSLAGSTDTQYF. The chain is built from TRBV27 and TRBJ2-3; TRBD2 matches at 8 bases. The germline V gene encodes CDR1 MNHEY and CDR2 SMNVEV (reference sequence). CDR3 size: 17 residues. The V and J ends lost 2 bases and 0 bases, in that order; junction bases with no gene match: 7.

The rearrangement joins TRBV4-1 to TRBJ2-7; D may be TRBD2 (7 bases). The CDR3 runs to 16 residues. Trimming left V 0 bases short and J 4 bases short, with 16 bases between. Germline CDR1 reads MGHRA; CDR2 reads YSYEKL. Here the CDR3 DNA reads TGCGCCAGCAGCCAAGATGTGGGGGGGGGCCGTTACGAGCAGTACTTC. The encoded protein is CASSQDVGGGRYEQYF.

This clone was detected only once. This chain connects TRBV9 to TRBJ2-3; a possible D gene is TRBD2 (7 bases). This CDR3 comprises 15 residues. V was shortened by 2 bases and J by 2 bases, with 12 bases between the two germline ends. Germline CDR1 SGDLS, CDR2 YYNGEE. The CDR3 sequence: CASSVAGASTDTQYF. The CDR3 DNA sequence: TGTGCCAGCAGCGTCGCGGGGGCCTCCACAGATACGCAGTATTTT.

V gene TRBV5-1 combines with J gene TRBJ2-1; 8 positions agree with TRBD1. V was pared by 4 bases and J by 7 bases, with 13 bases of the junction left unmatched. Germline lookup yields CDR1 SGHRS and CDR2 YFSETQ. This CDR3 has 16 amino acids. The CDR3 nucleotides read TGCGCCAGCAGCCCCACAGGGGGGCCGAGAGGGAATGAGCAGTTCTTC. This encodes CASSPTGGPRGNEQFF.

The CDR3 DNA follows: TGTGCCAGCAGAGGGCCGGACGAGCAGTACTTC. It specifies CASRGPDEQYF. The chain carries TRBV11-2 and TRBJ2-7, with D hard to call. The CDR3 loop spans 11 amino acids. Germline lookup yields CDR1 SGHAT and CDR2 FQNNGV. Trimming took 6 bases from V and 5 from J, leaving 8 bases between them. Supplemented by reference TRBV11-2 and TRBJ2-7, the full variable domain reads EAGVAQSPRYKIIEKRQSVAFWCNPISGHATLYWYQQILGQGPKLLIQFQNNGVVDDSQLPKDRFSAERLKGVDSTLKIQPAKLEDSAVYLCASRGPDEQYFGPGTRLTVT.

The V call is TRBV4-1, the J call TRBJ1-1, with D perhaps TRBD1 (5 bases). Germline V gives CDR1 MGHRA, CDR2 YSYEKL. Trimming shortened V by 1 base and J by 2 bases, and 14 bases separated the two germline ends. This CDR3 has 16 residues. For the CDR3, the DNA is TGCGCCAGCAGCCAAGCTGTGACGGGGGGAAACACTGAAGCTTTCTTT. This translates into CASSQAVTGGNTEAFF.

The chain recombines TRBV21-1 with TRBJ1-5; the D call TRBD1 from the table was never checked on the DNA. TRBV21-1 is given as a pseudogene. The CDR3 has 16 residues. CDR3 residues: CASSGYRTGMSQPQHF. The CDR3 nucleotides are TGTGCCAGCAGCGGATATCGGACAGGAATGAGTCAGCCCCAGCATTTT.

This clone was counted a single time. V gene TRBV10-3 combines with J gene TRBJ1-5, with D uncertain. The CDR3 has 15 amino acids. Germline CDR1 and CDR2: ENHRY and SYGVKD. Trimming pared 0 bases from V and 3 bases from J, leaving 9 bases between. The CDR3 DNA sequence: TGTGCCATCAGTGAGTCGAGAGGCCCCAATCAGCCCCAGCATTTT. Amino acids: CAISESRGPNQPQHF.

This clone was seen only a few times. The chain employs TRBV5-4 and TRBJ2-7; 7 bases line up with TRBD2. Germline V gene sequence: CDR1 SGHNT, CDR2 YYREEE (reference sequence). Trimming at V came to 4 bases and at J to 2 bases, leaving 6 bases not matched to a gene. The CDR3 extends over 14 amino acids. The CDR3 region is CASSQLAKPYEQYF. The CDR3 DNA is TGTGCCAGCAGCCAACTAGCGAAGCCCTACGAGCAGTACTTC.

V is TRBV5-5 and J is TRBJ1-5; D gene ambiguous. Germline CDR1 SGHKS, CDR2 YYEKEE (reference sequence). V lost 3 bases and J 3 bases, leaving 13 bases between the germline ends. This CDR3 has 15 amino acids. CDR3 sequence: CASSWTMDLNQPQHF. Written as DNA, the CDR3 is TGTGCCAGCAGCTGGACTATGGATCTCAATCAGCCCCAGCATTTT.

This clone was picked up one time. This chain joins TRBV28 and TRBJ2-2; D might be TRBD2 (6 bases). The CDR3 spans 14 residues. CDR1 and CDR2 from the germline V gene are MDHEN and SYDVKM. V was trimmed by 2 bases and J by 5 bases, leaving 9 bases between them. The CDR3 loop reads CASSLGTVTGELFF. The DNA of the CDR3 is TGTGCCAGCAGTTTAGGGACTGTAACCGGGGAGCTGTTTTTT.

J is TRBJ1-1 and V is TRBV9, with TRBD1 identical over 8 bases. The CDR3 is 13 residues long. The germline V gene encodes CDR1 SGDLS and CDR2 YYNGEE. With V trimmed by 7 bases and J by 5 bases, 7 bases remained unmatched. CDR3 residues: CASAQGAMTEAFF. DNA of the CDR3: TGTGCCAGCGCCCAGGGGGCGATGACTGAAGCTTTCTTT.

V is TRBV2 and J is TRBJ2-2; D could derive from TRBD1 or TRBD2 (6 bases each). Trimming took 7 bases from V and 1 from J, leaving 16 bases between them. The CDR3 length is 16 residues. Germline CDR1 SNHLY, CDR2 FYNNEI. The chain's CDR3 is CASKGGQKKNTGELFF. CDR3 nucleotides: TGTGCCAGCAAGGGAGGACAGAAAAAGAACACCGGGGAGCTGTTTTTT.

The genes are TRBV6-4 and TRBJ2-3; the match to TRBD2 covers 10 bases. Germline-derived CDR1 and CDR2 are MRHNA and SNTAGT. Trimming took 2 bases from V and 4 from J; bases not matched to a gene: 0. CDR3 size: 14 residues. CDR3 in amino acids: CASSDSGGADTQYF. The CDR3 region has the DNA TGTGCCAGCAGTGACAGCGGGGGGGCAGATACGCAGTATTTT.

V is TRBV5-5 and J is TRBJ1-1, with D unclear. V lost 1 base and J 1 base, leaving 11 bases between the germline ends. Per germline, CDR1 SGHKS and CDR2 YYEKEE (reference sequence). There are 15 residues in the CDR3. This CDR3 is CASSLSSLWNTEAFF. CDR3 in DNA: TGTGCCAGCAGCTTGTCCAGCCTTTGGAACACTGAAGCTTTCTTT.